These 16 T cell receptor beta chains share one sample of origin, sequenced in a study of T cells in Graves' hyperthyroidism and ophthalmopathy. RNA transcripts were the template for amplifying TCR beta CDR3 regions. The study used the HTBI primer set for a first-round RT-PCR of the TCR CDR3. TCRdb redid the calling of the multiplex PCR reads with MiXCR, one entry per CDR3 protein. The repertoire holds approximately 640,000 distinct CDR3 sequences, with roughly 46% as singletons. Sequenced: peripheral blood or thyroid tissue (not recorded which). The receptors were sampled from an adult man with Graves' disease, either hyperthyroidism or ophthalmopathy (not recorded which).

This clonotype was counted ten times or more. This chain connects TRBV10-3 to TRBJ1-1, with unresolved D. Trimming took off 7 bases at V and 5 bases at J, with 14 bases between the two ends. The CDR3 runs to 13 residues. The germline CDR1 and CDR2 sequences are ENHRY and SYGVKD. This CDR3 reads CAIIGKLGTEAFF. In nucleotides, the CDR3 is TGTGCCATCATCGGTAAGTTAGGAACTGAAGCTTTCTTT.

The V gene is TRBV7-9, the J gene TRBJ1-4, with D possibly matching TRBD1 (5 bases). This CDR3 has 14 amino acids. The germline V and J ends were trimmed by 4 bases and 4 bases, with 10 bases remaining between them. Germline assignment: CDR1 SEHNR and CDR2 FQNEAQ (reference sequence). CDR3 region: CASSSGPYNEKLFF. DNA of the CDR3: TGTGCCAGCAGCTCGGGACCGTATAATGAAAAACTGTTTTTT.

The sample holds many counts of this clonotype. This chain connects TRBV9 to TRBJ1-4, with TRBD1 matching over 7 bases. Germline loops: CDR1 SGDLS, CDR2 YYNGEE. The CDR3 runs 15 residues. Trimming at V came to 3 bases and at J to 6 bases, leaving 8 bases not matched to a gene. The CDR3 region is CASSAQGQRDEKLFF. CDR3 DNA: TGTGCCAGCAGCGCCCAGGGACAGCGGGATGAAAAACTGTTTTTT. Supplemented by reference TRBV9 and TRBJ1-4, the full variable domain reads DSGVTQTPKHLITATGQRVTLRCSPRSGDLSVYWYQQSLDQGLQFLIQYYNGEERAKGNILERFSAQQFPDLHSELNLSSLELGDSALYFCASSAQGQRDEKLFFGSGTQLSVL.

The chain carries TRBV15 and TRBJ2-7, with 7 bases aligning to TRBD2. Germline CDR1 is LNHNV and CDR2 is YYDKDF (reference sequence). The CDR3 loop spans 14 amino acids. With V trimmed by 11 bases and J by 2 bases, 12 bases remained unmatched. In DNA, the CDR3 is TGTGCCCGCGATCGTAGCGGGCTTACCTACGAGCAGTACTTC. Translating it yields CARDRSGLTYEQYF.

This clonotype appeared many times. The chain uses TRBV25-1 and TRBJ1-6; D remains unclear. The V end lost 3 bases, the J end lost 7 bases, and 10 bases lay between the germline ends. In germline, CDR1 is MGHDK, CDR2 SYGVNS. The CDR3 is 14 residues long. The DNA of the CDR3 is TGTGCCAGCAGTGAGGGCGGACGGAATTCACCCCTCCACTTT. Protein: CASSEGGRNSPLHF.

In its sample, this clonotype was seen many times. The chain is built from TRBV7-2 and TRBJ1-2; the D is unclear. CDR1 is SGHTA and CDR2 is FQGNSA in the germline V gene. There are 13 residues in the CDR3. Trimming stripped 5 bases from V and 7 bases from J, with 14 bases between. The CDR3 loop reads CASSLVSKGGYTF. Here the CDR3 DNA reads TGTGCCAGCAGCCTGGTCTCGAAGGGTGGCTACACCTTC.

The gene calls are TRBV7-9 and TRBJ2-6; D is perhaps TRBD1 or TRBD2 (5 bases each). This CDR3 has 16 amino acids. V was cut by 1 base and J by 2 bases, with 9 bases left in between. Germline assignment: CDR1 SEHNR and CDR2 FQNEAQ (reference sequence). CDR3 sequence: CASSLGGVAGANVLTF. CDR3 nucleotide sequence: TGTGCCAGCAGCTTAGGAGGGGTAGCTGGGGCCAACGTCCTGACTTTC.

This clonotype showed up many times. Its ends do not fully match the called genes, so a read error is possible. V and J are TRBV9 and TRBJ2-7; D gene unclear. From germline, CDR1 is SGDLS and CDR2 YYNGEE. The CDR3 is 8 amino acids. This CDR3 is CASSALFF. In DNA, the CDR3 is TGTGCCAGCAGCGCTCTTTTCTTC.

The rearrangement joins TRBV7-9 to TRBJ1-2; 9 nucleotides align to TRBD1. J lost 7 bases, V lost 3 bases, and 9 bases had no gene match. CDR3 length: 15 amino acids. Per germline, CDR1 SEHNR and CDR2 FQNEAQ (reference sequence). The CDR3 spells CASSFGTGKGFGYTF. CDR3 bases: TGTGCCAGCAGCTTCGGGACAGGGAAAGGGTTTGGCTACACCTTC.

This clonotype was counted many times. The chain links TRBV29-1 to TRBJ2-7; 10 bases are a match to TRBD2. The CDR3 spans 13 residues. The V segment lost 4 bases and the J segment 1 base; nucleotides outside the gene matches: 1. Germline V gene data show CDR1 as SQVTM and CDR2 as ANQGSEA. The CDR3 sequence: CSVVAGGSYEQYF. The CDR3 DNA follows: TGCAGCGTTGTAGCGGGAGGTTCCTACGAGCAGTACTTC.

The rearrangement uses TRBV7-8 and TRBJ1-2, with a weak D call TRBD1 (5 bases). This CDR3 is built from 15 residues. V shed 5 bases and J shed 8 bases, with 21 bases lying between them. Germline loops: CDR1 SGHVS, CDR2 FQNEAQ. The CDR3, as DNA: TGTGCCAGCAGCGGGCGGGGAATGGCTGGGGCCGGCTACACCTTC. It yields the protein CASSGRGMAGAGYTF.

This sequence joins TRBV6-5 and TRBJ1-4, with D possibly being TRBD1 (5 bases). The CDR3 totals 13 residues. The V end lost 7 bases, the J end lost 5 bases, and 11 bases lay between the germline ends. From germline, CDR1 is MNHEY and CDR2 SVGAGI. Written as DNA, the CDR3 is TGTGCCAGCATCAAACGGGGGAATGAAAAACTGTTTTTT. Translation: CASIKRGNEKLFF.

The table lists this clonotype with many counts. DNA of the CDR3: TGTGCCAGCAGCTCATCACAGGTGGTAGGCGAGCAGTACTTC. Amino acid sequence: CASSSSQVVGEQYF. The chain combines TRBV7-2 with TRBJ2-7; possibly TRBD1 for D (5 bases). CDR3 length equals 14 residues. Trimming took off 4 bases at V and 6 bases at J, with 16 bases between the two ends. Germline V gene sequence: CDR1 SGHTA, CDR2 FQGNSA.

As regards this clonotype: A read error is possible here, since a much larger clone lies one base away. The chain employs TRBV9 and TRBJ2-7; no definite D call. This CDR3 spans 12 amino acids. V lost 3 bases and J lost 5, with 9 bases in between. Per germline, CDR1 SGDLS and CDR2 YYNGEE. CDR3 protein: CASSADGNEQYF. The CDR3 DNA is TGTGCCAGCAGCGCCGACGGAAACGAGCAGTACTTC.

This chain joins TRBV5-1 and TRBJ2-6; 7 bases are shared with TRBD1. From germline, CDR1 is SGHRS and CDR2 YFSETQ. This CDR3 contains 15 residues. V lost 0 bases and J lost 4; bases outside the gene matches: 1. The CDR3 spells CASSLAGQGANVLTF. As DNA, the CDR3 is TGCGCCAGCAGCTTGGCGGGACAGGGGGCCAACGTCCTGACTTTC.

This clonotype has more than one count but fewer than ten. The chain couples TRBV7-2 to TRBJ2-5; 13 bases are a match to TRBD2. V was pared by 6 bases and J by 9 bases, with 10 bases of the junction left unmatched. Germline assignment: CDR1 SGHTA and CDR2 FQGNSA. The CDR3 is 15 residues long. The CDR3 nucleotides are TGTGCCAGCAGTCCCAGGACTAGCGGGGGTAGGCCCCAGTACTTC. It specifies CASSPRTSGGRPQYF.